What follows describes a single T cell receptor beta chain. Its antigen is not identified. The same CDR3 arises from other DNA sequences in this sample as well. The data belong to a study of Ad26.COV2.S vaccination and SARS-CoV-2 variants. General observations from the study: Reportedly, spike-specific CD8+ and CD4+ T cell responses achieved substantial breadth once vaccination had taken place.

Libraries were prepared by immunoSEQ multiplex PCR; TCRdb keeps only in-frame clonotypes and omits some of them. The sample consists of about 390,000 clones, approximately 92% of them appearing once. Treatment: some 20 received Ad26.COV2.S at low or high dose, single or two shots; about five received placebo; per-sample allocation not given. Samples were taken on day 63 after the first vaccine or placebo injection. It was an adult aged 18-55 years in Boston who was the donor. Trimming stripped 2 bases from V and 2 bases from J, with 7 bases between. The CDR3 contains 13 residues. Germline CDR1 KGHSH, CDR2 LQKENI.

The material sequenced was peripheral blood, taken in a trial of Ad26.COV2.S vaccine versus placebo. The chain has TRBV18 and TRBJ2-7, with TRBD1 as a possible D gene (6 bases). The clonotype originates from a person aged 18-60 years who received the Ad26.COV2.S COVID-19 vaccine or a placebo. The CDR3 sequence: CASSPGQTYEQYF. In DNA form, the CDR3 reads TGTGCCAGCTCACCAGGACAGACCTACGAGCAGTACTTC. The full variable domain, rest sourced from reference TRBV18 and TRBJ2-7, is NAGVMQNPRHLVRRRGQEARLRCSPMKGHSHVYWYRQLPEEGLKFMVYLQKENIIDESGMPKERFSAEFPKEGPSILRIQQVVRGDSAAYFCASSPGQTYEQYFGPGTRLTVT.